The rows below give T cell receptor beta chains drawn from one sample of a study of early stage breast cancer tumors. Clones were read by immunoSEQ multiplex PCR, and TCRdb kept only the in-frame ones, dropping some. The repertoire has 25,000 to 35,000 clones, approximately 54% of them found once; the top ten carry more than 7%. The sequenced sample was breast tumor tissue. Receptors were obtained from a person in their fifties with breast cancer. Both conserved end residues are part of each CDR3. The D gene is left open where the match is weak. Size values are once, few and many counts, or a class for expanded clones, and some rows have none.

V	J	D	size	CDR3	DNA
TRBV15	TRBJ1-5	NA	NA	CATSRDGSSNQPQHF	TGTGCCACCAGCAGAGATGGCAGTAGCAATCAGCCCCAGCATTTT
TRBV5-1	TRBJ1-2	NA	few	CASSFTGEQGYTF	TGCGCCAGCAGCTTTACCGGGGAGCAGGGCTACACCTTC
TRBV5-3	TRBJ2-5	NA	NA	CARSLGSPQETQYF	TGTGCCAGAAGCTTGGGCAGCCCCCAAGAGACCCAGTACTTC
TRBV14	TRBJ2-3	NA	medium-sized	CASSQARGADTQYF	TGTGCCAGCAGCCAAGCTAGGGGAGCAGATACGCAGTATTTT
TRBV7-2	TRBJ2-7	NA	few	CASSPLLSSYEQYF	TGTGCCAGCAGCCCCCTGCTGAGCTCCTACGAGCAGTACTTC
TRBV5-4	TRBJ1-1	NA	few	CASSLQHGTEAFF	TGTGCCAGCAGCTTACAACACGGGACTGAAGCTTTCTTT
TRBV10-1	TRBJ1-5	NA	few	CASRQADQPQHF	TGCGCCAGTAGACAAGCCGATCAGCCCCAGCATTTT
TRBV5-6	TRBJ2-5	TRBD2	NA	CASSLQAGGETQYF	TGTGCCAGCAGCTTACAAGCGGGAGGGGAGACCCAGTACTTC
TRBV11-3	TRBJ2-5	NA	NA	CASSYPLGRAQETQYF	TGTGCCAGCAGCTACCCCCTAGGGCGGGCTCAAGAGACCCAGTACTTC
TRBV20-1	TRBJ1-3	NA	few	CSASPGNTIYF	TGCAGTGCTAGCCCGGGAAACACCATATATTTT
TRBV6-5	TRBJ1-1	NA	NA	CASSYGRGFRTEAFF	TGTGCCAGCAGTTACGGCAGGGGTTTTAGGACTGAAGCTTTCTTT
TRBV5-6	TRBJ2-7	TRBD1	NA	CASSLIDRGYEQYF	TGTGCCAGCAGCTTGATTGACAGGGGGTACGAGCAGTACTTC
TRBV6-5	TRBJ2-7	TRBD1	once	CASSLDRDYEQYF	TGTGCCAGCAGTTTGGACAGGGACTACGAGCAGTACTTC
TRBV6-5	TRBJ2-1	TRBD1	many	CASRTGGVLNEQFF	TGTGCCAGCAGGACAGGGGGCGTCCTCAATGAGCAGTTCTTC
TRBV7-2	TRBJ2-5	TRBD2	few	CASSSGTSGRETQYF	TGTGCCAGCAGCAGCGGGACTAGCGGTCGGGAGACCCAGTACTTC
TRBV15	TRBJ2-1	NA	NA	CATMSSSYNEQFF	TGTGCCACCATGAGCAGTTCCTACAATGAGCAGTTCTTC
TRBV19	TRBJ1-1	NA	NA	CASSIDRRGTEAFF	TGTGCCAGTAGTATAGACCGACGGGGCACTGAAGCTTTCTTT
TRBV19	TRBJ2-3	NA	few	CASSIAGRQYTQYF	TGTGCCAGTAGTATAGCGGGAAGACAGTATACGCAGTATTTT
TRBV7-9	TRBJ2-7	NA	NA	CASSLEVGTGEQYF	TGTGCCAGCAGCTTAGAGGTGGGGACGGGCGAGCAGTACTTC
TRBV5-6	TRBJ2-7	NA	NA	CASSPPLGPSYEQYF	TGTGCCAGCAGCCCCCCCCTGGGACCATCCTACGAGCAGTACTTC
TRBV29-1	TRBJ2-2	NA	NA	CSVTKQVTGELFF	TGCAGCGTCACTAAGCAGGTCACCGGGGAGCTGTTTTTT
TRBV11-1	TRBJ1-1	NA	NA	CASSSSGTLNTEAFF	TGTGCCAGCAGCTCCTCCGGGACGTTGAACACTGAAGCTTTCTTT
TRBV6-1	TRBJ2-5	TRBD1	NA	CASSKPGQGIETQYF	TGTGCCAGCAGCAAACCGGGACAGGGAATCGAGACCCAGTACTTC
TRBV13	TRBJ2-7	TRBD1	NA	CASSLGGQDPRYEQYF	TGTGCCAGCAGCTTAGGGGGACAGGATCCTCGCTACGAGCAGTACTTC
TRBV5-6	TRBJ2-2	TRBD1	NA	CASSWGDRETGELFF	TGTGCCAGCAGCTGGGGGGACAGGGAAACCGGGGAGCTGTTTTTT
TRBV6-7	TRBJ2-4	NA	NA	CASSYYVAKNIQYF	TGTGCCAGCAGTTATTATGTAGCCAAAAACATTCAGTACTTC